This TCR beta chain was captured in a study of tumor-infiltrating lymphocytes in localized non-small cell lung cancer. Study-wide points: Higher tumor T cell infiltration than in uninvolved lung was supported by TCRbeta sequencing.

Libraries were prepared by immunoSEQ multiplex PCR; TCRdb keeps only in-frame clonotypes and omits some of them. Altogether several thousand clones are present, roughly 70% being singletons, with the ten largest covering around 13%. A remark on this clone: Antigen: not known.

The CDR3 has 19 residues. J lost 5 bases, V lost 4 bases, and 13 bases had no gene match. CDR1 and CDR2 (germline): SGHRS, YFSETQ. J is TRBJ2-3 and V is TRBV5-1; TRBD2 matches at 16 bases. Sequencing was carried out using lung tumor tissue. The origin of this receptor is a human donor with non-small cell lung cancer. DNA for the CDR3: TGCGCCAGCAGCCCGGGACTAGCGGGGGGGCCGAAGGTCAGAGATACGCAGTATTTT. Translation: CASSPGLAGGPKVRDTQYF. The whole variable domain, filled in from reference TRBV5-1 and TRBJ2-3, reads KAGVTQTPRYLIKTRGQQVTLSCSPISGHRSVSWYQQTPGQGLQFLFEYFSETQRNKGNFPGRFSGRQFSNSRSEMNVSTLELGDSALYLCASSPGLAGGPKVRDTQYFGPGTRLTVL.